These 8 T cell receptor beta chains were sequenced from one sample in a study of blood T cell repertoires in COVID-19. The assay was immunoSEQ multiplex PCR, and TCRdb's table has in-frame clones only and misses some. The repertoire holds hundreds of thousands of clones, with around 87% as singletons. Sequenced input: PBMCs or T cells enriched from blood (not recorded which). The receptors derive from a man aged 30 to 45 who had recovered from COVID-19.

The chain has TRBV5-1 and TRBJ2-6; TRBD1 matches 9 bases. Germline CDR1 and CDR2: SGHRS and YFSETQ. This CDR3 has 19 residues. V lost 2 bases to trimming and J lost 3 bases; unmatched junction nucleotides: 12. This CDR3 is CASSLRTGTGFGGANVLTF. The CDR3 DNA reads TGCGCCAGCAGCTTACGCACCGGGACAGGGTTTGGTGGGGCCAACGTCCTGACTTTC.

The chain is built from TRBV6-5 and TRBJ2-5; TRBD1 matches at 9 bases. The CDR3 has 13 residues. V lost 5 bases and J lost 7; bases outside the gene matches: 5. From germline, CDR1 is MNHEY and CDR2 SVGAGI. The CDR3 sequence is CASSRGQGGTQYF. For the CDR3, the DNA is TGTGCCAGCAGTCGGGGACAGGGCGGGACCCAGTACTTC.

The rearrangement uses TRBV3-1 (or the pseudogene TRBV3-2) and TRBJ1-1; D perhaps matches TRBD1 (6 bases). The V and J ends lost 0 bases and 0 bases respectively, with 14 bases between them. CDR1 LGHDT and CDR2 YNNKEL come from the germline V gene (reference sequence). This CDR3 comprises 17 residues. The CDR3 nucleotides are TGTGCCAGCAGCCAAGACGGGACATCTCTTATGAACACTGAAGCTTTCTTT. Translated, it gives CASSQDGTSLMNTEAFF.

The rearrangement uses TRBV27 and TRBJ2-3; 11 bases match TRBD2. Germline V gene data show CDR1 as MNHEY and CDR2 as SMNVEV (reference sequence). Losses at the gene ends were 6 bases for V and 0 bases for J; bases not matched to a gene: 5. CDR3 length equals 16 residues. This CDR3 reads CASRTLAGVSTDTQYF. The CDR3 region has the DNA TGTGCCAGCAGAACACTAGCGGGGGTTAGCACAGATACGCAGTATTTT.

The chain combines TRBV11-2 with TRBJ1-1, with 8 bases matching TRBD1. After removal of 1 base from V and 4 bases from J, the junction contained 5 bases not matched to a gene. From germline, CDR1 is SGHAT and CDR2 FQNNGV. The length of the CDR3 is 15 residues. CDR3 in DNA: TGTGCCAGCAGCTTAGTGGGGCAGGGGGCCACTGAAGCTTTCTTT. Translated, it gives CASSLVGQGATEAFF.

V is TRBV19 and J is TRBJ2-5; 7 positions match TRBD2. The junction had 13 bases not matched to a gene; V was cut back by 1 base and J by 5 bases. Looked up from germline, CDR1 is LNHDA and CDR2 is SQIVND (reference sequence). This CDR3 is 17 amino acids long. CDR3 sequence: CASSIGKPGGLRETQYF. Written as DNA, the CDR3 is TGTGCCAGTAGTATAGGAAAACCGGGAGGTCTGAGGGAGACCCAGTACTTC.

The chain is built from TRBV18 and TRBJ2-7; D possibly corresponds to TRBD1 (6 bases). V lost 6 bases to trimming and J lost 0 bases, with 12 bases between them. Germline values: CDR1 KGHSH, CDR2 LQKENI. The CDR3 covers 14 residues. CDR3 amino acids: CASSRRGSSYEQYF. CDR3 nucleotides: TGTGCCAGCTCGCGCAGGGGAAGCTCCTACGAGCAGTACTTC.

CDR3 sequence (DNA): TGCGCCAGCAGCAGTGGACTAGAACCGTATGAGCAGTTCTTC. It codes for CASSSGLEPYEQFF. V gene TRBV5-1 combines with J gene TRBJ2-1; 7 nucleotides align to TRBD2. CDR1 SGHRS and CDR2 YFSETQ come from the germline V gene. The CDR3 loop spans 14 amino acids. V lost 4 bases to trimming and J lost 8 bases; unmatched junction nucleotides: 9.